The source of this T cell receptor beta chain is a study of T cell repertoires in ileal Crohn's disease. The data were produced by immunoSEQ multiplex PCR, yet TCRdb's version contains in-frame clones alone and is incomplete. The sample gives tens of thousands of clones, roughly 89% of which show up once; roughly 2% is in the top ten. Stated time point: neoterminal ileum biopsy at postoperative endoscopy, about 6 months after surgery. About this clone itself: Its antigen is still unknown.

Study results and limitations: Active smokers at surgery had more clonal expansions than non-smokers.

The CDR3 runs to 14 residues. Germline V gives CDR1 SGHTA, CDR2 FQGTGA. The V and J ends lost 1 base and 6 bases, in that order; junction bases with no gene match: 5. Material for sequencing was ileal tissue. The V gene is TRBV7-3, the J gene TRBJ2-7, with 8 bases fitting TRBD1. This receptor was taken from an adult with Crohn's disease. The CDR3 reads CASSLSKTGAEQYF. CDR3 nucleotides: TGTGCCAGCAGCTTAAGCAAGACAGGGGCCGAGCAGTACTTC.